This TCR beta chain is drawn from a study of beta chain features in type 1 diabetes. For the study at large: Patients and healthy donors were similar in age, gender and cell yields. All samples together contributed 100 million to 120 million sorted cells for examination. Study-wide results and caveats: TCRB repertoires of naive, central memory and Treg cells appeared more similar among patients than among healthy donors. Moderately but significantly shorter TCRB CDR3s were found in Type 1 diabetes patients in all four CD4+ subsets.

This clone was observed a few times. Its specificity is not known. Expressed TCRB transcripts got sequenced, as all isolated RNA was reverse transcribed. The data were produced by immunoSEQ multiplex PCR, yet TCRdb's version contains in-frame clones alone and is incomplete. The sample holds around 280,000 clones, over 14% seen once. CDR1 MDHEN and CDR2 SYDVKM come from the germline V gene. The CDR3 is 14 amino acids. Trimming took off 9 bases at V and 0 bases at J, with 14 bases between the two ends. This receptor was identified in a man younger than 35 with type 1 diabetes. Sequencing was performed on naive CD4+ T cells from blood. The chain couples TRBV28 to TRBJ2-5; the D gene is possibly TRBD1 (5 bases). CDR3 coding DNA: TGTGCCAGTCATACCAGGGCAAACCAAGAGACCCAGTACTTC. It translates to CASHTRANQETQYF.